This T cell receptor (beta chain) originates from a study of CD8 T cells in ankylosing spondylitis (dated by TCRdb to 2017 to 2019). Looking at the study overall: To find TCR variants linked to disease, the study profiled T cell receptor beta repertoires in ankylosing spondylitis patients and healthy donors. In total, the full study cohort was made up of nearly 110 healthy donors and more than 20 ankylosing spondylitis patients. Peripheral blood samples were taken, and synovial fluid was additionally collected from ankylosing spondylitis patients.

Here is what the overall study found, with its caveats: Some TCR beta motif variants had previously been reported in synovial fluid and blood of reactive arthritis patients, which suggested common disease-initiation mechanisms. In peripheral blood, the disease-linked clones were found at relatively low frequencies and had a CD8+ phenotype. A TCR beta motif of several highly homologous amino acid variants appeared characteristic of blood from ankylosing spondylitis patients. The disease-linked clones were reported as significantly enriched in matched synovial fluid samples from ankylosing spondylitis patients.

Instrument used: Illumina HiSeq 2500. Quantitative 5'-RACE with molecular barcodes was used to prepare TCR beta libraries. For the original study's pipeline: Disease-linked TCR variants were identified with a new computational method built on a probabilistic model of VDJ rearrangement. The raw public reads went through TCRdb reprocessing: fastp at Q25, MiXCR clone calling, in-frame beta chains kept. Each entry merges the rows of one CDR3 protein and shows their most common DNA and genes. The V and J calls and clone size are TCRdb's, not the authors'. The sample has around 180,000 distinct CDR3 sequences on record, roughly 18% of them singletons. The ten biggest clones cover approximately 4% of the sample. In regard to this clonotype: This clone's antigen is unknown. No base qualities exist here, and no much larger clone lies one base off it.

Trimming leaves V shorter by 7 bases and J shorter by 4 bases, with the junction holding 6 bases beyond the gene matches. There are 12 amino acids in the CDR3, from cysteine to phenylalanine inclusive. Solely the CDR3 DNA is kept, with 36 bases framed from the first base. CDR1 and CDR2 were assigned from the germline V gene (reference sequence) as DFQATT and SNEGSKA. Sequencing was carried out using blood, either unsorted or a sorted T cell fraction (not recorded which). The rearranged segments are TRBV20-1 and TRBJ1-2, and 7 junctional nucleotides match TRBD1. The receptor was isolated from a male donor aged 10-30 years with ankylosing spondylitis or in good health (not recorded which). Donor details come from another sample of the same person, matched by shared clones. CDR3 region: CSVQDRIYGYTF. The nucleotide sequence reads TGCAGTGTCCAGGACAGGATCTATGGCTACACCTTC.